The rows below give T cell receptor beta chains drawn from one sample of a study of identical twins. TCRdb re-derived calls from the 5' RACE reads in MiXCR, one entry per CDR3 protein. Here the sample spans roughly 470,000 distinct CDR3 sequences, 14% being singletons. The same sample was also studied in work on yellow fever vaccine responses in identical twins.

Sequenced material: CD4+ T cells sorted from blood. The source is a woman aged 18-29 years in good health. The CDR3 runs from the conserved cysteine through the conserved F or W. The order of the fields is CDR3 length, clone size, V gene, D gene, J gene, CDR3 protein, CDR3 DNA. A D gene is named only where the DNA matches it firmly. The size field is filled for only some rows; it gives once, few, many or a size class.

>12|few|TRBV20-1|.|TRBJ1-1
CSATRVGTEAFF
TGCAGTGCCACGCGGGTTGGCACTGAAGCTTTCTTT
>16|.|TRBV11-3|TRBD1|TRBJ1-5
CASSPLDREGNQPQHF
TGTGCCAGCAGCCCTCTCGACAGGGAAGGCAATCAGCCCCAGCATTTT
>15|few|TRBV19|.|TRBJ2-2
CASSILTQNTGELFF
TGTGCCAGTAGTATTCTCACTCAGAACACCGGGGAGCTGTTTTTT
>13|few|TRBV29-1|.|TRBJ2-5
CSVGALLTETQYF
TGCAGCGTTGGGGCACTATTAACGGAGACCCAGTACTTC
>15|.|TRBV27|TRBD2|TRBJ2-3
CASTPRTSGTDTQYF
TGTGCCAGCACTCCGAGGACTAGCGGCACAGATACGCAGTATTTT
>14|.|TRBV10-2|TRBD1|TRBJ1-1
CASRTGGSGTEAFF
TGCGCCAGCAGGACAGGGGGCTCTGGGACTGAAGCTTTCTTT
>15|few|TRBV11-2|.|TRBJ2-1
CASSLRPVAYNEQFF
TGTGCCAGCAGCTTACGGCCAGTCGCCTACAATGAGCAGTTCTTC
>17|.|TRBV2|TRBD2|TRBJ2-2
CAICQASGGSNTGELFF
TGTGCCATCTGCCAGGCCTCGGGAGGGTCGAACACCGGGGAGCTGTTTTTT
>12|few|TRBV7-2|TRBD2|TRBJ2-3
CASSPGLATQYF
TGTGCCAGCAGTCCTGGACTAGCGACGCAGTATTTT
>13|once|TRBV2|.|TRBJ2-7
CASRTTGLYEQYF
TGTGCCAGCAGGACTACAGGTCTCTACGAGCAGTACTTC
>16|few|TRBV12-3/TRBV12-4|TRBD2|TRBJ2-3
CASSRSLAGSTDTQYF
TGTGCCAGCAGTAGGTCGCTAGCGGGAAGCACAGATACGCAGTATTTT
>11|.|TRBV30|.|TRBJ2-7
CASVGVYEQYF
TGTGCCTCGGTTGGAGTCTACGAGCAGTACTTC
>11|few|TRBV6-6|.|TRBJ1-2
CASSSHTGYTF
TGTGCCAGCAGTTCCCATACTGGCTACACCTTC
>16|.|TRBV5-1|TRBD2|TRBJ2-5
CASSLGLASFQETQYF
TGCGCCAGCAGCTTGGGACTAGCCAGTTTCCAAGAGACCCAGTACTTC
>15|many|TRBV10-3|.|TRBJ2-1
CAISESTASYNEQFF
TGTGCCATCAGTGAGTCAACGGCCTCCTACAATGAGCAGTTCTTC